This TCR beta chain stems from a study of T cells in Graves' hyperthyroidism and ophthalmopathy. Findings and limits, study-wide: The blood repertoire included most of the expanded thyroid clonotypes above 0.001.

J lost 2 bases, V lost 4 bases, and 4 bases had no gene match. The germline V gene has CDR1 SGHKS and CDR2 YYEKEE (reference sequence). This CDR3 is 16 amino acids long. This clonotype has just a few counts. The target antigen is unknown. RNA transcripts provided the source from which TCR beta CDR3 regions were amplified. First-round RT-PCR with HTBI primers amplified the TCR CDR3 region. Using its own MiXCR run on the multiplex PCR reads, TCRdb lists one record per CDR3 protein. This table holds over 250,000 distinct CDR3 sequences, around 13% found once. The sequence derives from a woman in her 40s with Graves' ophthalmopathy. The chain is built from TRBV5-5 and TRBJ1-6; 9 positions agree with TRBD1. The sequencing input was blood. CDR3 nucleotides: TGTGCCAGCAGCCGGGGACAGGGAACCTATAATTCACCCCTCCACTTT. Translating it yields CASSRGQGTYNSPLHF.